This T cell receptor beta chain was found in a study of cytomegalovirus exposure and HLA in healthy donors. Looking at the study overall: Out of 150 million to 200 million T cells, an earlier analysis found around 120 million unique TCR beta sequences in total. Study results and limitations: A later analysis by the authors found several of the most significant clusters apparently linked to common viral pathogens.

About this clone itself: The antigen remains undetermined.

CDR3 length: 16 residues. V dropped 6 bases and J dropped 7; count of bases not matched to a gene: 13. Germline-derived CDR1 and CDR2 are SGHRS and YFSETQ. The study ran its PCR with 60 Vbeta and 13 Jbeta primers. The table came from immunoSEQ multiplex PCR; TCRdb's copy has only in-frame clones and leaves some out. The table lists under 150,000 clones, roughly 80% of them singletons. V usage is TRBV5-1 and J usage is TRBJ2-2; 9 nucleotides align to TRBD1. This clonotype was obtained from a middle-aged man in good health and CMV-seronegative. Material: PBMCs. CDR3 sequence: CASNDPGQGWGGELFF. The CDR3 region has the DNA TGCGCCAGCAACGACCCGGGACAGGGATGGGGCGGGGAGCTGTTTTTT.